The entry that follows covers one T cell receptor (beta chain) sequence. Its antigen is as yet unknown. These data are taken from a study of T-cell memory formation after mild COVID-19. About the research overall: TCR clustering was largely donor specific. Study conclusions and caveats: Most CD4+ clones that shrank were in CM and EM, while CD8+ ones turned up in EMRA.

With 2 bases removed from V and 1 base from J, the gap between germline ends came to 17 bases. This CDR3 comprises 17 residues. CDR1 and CDR2 (germline): MNHEY, SVGEGT. One entry per CDR3 protein results from TCRdb running MiXCR on the 5' RACE reads. The data hold 400,000 to 450,000 distinct CDR3 sequences, with more than 15% observed a single time. Sequenced input: PBMCs or a T cell subset sorted from them (not recorded which). V gene TRBV6-2 or TRBV6-3 combines with J gene TRBJ2-5, with D perhaps given as TRBD1 or TRBD2 (6 bases each). The receptor's source is a young man who had mild COVID-19 (a few samples of this study predate the infection). Cell type and time point are not known. CDR3 protein: CASSYIRGLGVQETQYF. The CDR3 coding sequence is TGTGCCAGCAGTTACATTCGGGGGCTCGGGGTCCAAGAGACCCAGTACTTC.